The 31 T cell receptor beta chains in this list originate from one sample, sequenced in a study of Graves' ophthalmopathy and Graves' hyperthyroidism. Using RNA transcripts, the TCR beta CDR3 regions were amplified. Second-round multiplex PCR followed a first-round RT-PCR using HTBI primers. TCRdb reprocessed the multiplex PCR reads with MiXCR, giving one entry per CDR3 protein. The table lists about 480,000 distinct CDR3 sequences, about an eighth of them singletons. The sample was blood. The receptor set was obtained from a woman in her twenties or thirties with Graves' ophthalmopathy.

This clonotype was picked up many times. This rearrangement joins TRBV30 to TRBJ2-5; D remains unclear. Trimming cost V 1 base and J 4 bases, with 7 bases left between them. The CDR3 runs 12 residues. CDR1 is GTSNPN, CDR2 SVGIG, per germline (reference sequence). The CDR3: CAWSGGLETQYF. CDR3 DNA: TGTGCCTGGAGTGGGGGTTTAGAGACCCAGTACTTC.

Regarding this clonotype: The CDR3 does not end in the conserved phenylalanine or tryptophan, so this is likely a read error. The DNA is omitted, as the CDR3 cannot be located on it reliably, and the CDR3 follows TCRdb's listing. The CDR3 protein is CARSSNRLVTFV. The V and J genes are TRBV28 and TRBJ1-1. From germline, CDR1 is MDHEN and CDR2 SYDVKM. Inclusive of both ends, the CDR3 amounts to 12 amino acids.

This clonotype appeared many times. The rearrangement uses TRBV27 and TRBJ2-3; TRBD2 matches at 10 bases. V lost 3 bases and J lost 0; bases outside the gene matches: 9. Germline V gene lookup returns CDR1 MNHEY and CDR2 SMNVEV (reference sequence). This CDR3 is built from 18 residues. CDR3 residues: CASSLILAGTPSTDTQYF. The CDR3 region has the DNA TGTGCCAGCAGTTTGATACTAGCGGGAACCCCTAGCACAGATACGCAGTATTTT.

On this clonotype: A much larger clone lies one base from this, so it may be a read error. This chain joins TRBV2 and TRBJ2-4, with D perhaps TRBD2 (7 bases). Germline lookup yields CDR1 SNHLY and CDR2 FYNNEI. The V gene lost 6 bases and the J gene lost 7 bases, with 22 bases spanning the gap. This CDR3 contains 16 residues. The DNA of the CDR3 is TGTGCCAGCAGGCCATTCGTCGGGGGGCCGGGTAACATTCAGTACTTC. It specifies CASRPFVGGPGNIQYF.

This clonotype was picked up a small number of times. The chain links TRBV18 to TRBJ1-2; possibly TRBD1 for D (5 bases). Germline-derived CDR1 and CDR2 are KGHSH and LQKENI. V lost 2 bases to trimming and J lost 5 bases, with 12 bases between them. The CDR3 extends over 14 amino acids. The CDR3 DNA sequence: TGTGCCAGCTCACCATCCGGGGCTACTTATGGCTACACCTTC. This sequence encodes CASSPSGATYGYTF. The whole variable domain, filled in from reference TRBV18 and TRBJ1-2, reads NAGVMQNPRHLVRRRGQEARLRCSPMKGHSHVYWYRQLPEEGLKFMVYLQKENIIDESGMPKERFSAEFPKEGPSILRIQQVVRGDSAAYFCASSPSGATYGYTFGSGTRLTVV.

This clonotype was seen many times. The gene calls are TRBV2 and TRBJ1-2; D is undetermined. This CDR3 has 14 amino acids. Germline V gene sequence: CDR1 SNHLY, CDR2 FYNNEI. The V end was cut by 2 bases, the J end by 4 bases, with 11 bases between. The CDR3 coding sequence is TGTGCCAGCAGTGAAAGTCCAGGCGGCTATGGCTACACCTTC. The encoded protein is CASSESPGGYGYTF.

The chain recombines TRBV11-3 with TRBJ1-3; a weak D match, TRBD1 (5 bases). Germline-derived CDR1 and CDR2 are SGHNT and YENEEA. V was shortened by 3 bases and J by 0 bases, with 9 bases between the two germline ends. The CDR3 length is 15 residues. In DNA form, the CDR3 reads TGTGCCAGCAGCTTGGGACGGAACTCTGGAAACACCATATATTTT. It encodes CASSLGRNSGNTIYF. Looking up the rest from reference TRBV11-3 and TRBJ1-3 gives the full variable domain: EAGVVQSPRYKIIEKKQPVAFWCNPISGHNTLYWYLQNLGQGPELLIRYENEEAVDDSQLPKDRFSAERLKGVDSTLKIQPAELGDSAVYLCASSLGRNSGNTIYFGEGSWLTVV.

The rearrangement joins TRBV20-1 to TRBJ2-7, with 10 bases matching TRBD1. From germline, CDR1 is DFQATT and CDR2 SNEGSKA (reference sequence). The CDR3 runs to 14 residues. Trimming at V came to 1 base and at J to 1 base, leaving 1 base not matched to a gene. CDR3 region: CSARGQGASYEQYF. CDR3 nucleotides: TGCAGTGCTAGAGGACAGGGGGCTTCCTACGAGCAGTACTTC.

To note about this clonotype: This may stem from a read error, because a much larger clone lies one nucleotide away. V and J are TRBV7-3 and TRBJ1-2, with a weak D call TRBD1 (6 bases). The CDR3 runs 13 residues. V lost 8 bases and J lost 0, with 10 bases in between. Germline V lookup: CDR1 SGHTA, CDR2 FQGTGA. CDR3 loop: CASGTGTNYGYTF. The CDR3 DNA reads TGTGCCAGCGGTACAGGGACTAACTATGGCTACACCTTC.

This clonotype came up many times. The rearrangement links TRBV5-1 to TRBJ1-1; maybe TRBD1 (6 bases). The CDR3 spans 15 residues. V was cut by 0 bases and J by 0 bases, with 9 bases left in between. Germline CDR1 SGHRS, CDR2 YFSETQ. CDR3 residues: CASSLDRVMNTEAFF. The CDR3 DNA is TGCGCCAGCAGCTTGGACAGGGTTATGAACACTGAAGCTTTCTTT.

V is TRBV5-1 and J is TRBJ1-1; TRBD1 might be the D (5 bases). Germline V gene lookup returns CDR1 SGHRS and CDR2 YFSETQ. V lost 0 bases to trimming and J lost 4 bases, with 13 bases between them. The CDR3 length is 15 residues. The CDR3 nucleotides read TGCGCCAGCAGCTTGGGGCAGGGCGGGTTCACTGAAGCTTTCTTT. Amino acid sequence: CASSLGQGGFTEAFF.

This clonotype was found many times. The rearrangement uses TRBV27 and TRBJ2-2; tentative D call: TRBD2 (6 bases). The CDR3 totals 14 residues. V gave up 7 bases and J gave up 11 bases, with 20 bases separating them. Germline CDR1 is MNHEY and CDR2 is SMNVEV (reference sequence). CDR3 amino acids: CASTQLGGSLELFF. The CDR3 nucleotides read TGTGCCAGCACTCAACTAGGAGGGAGCTTAGAGCTGTTTTTT.

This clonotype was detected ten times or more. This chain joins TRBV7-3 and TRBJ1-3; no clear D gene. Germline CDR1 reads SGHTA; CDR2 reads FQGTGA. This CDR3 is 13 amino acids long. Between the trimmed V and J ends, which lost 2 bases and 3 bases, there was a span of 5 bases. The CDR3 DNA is TGTGCCAGCAGCTTACATAATGGAAACACCATATATTTT. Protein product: CASSLHNGNTIYF.

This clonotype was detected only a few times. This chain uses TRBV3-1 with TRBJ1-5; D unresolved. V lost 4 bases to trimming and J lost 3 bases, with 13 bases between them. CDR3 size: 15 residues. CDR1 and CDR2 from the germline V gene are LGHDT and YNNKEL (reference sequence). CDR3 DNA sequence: TGTGCCAGCAGCCCAAGGGCAAGCCCCAATCAGCCCCAGCATTTT. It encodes CASSPRASPNQPQHF.

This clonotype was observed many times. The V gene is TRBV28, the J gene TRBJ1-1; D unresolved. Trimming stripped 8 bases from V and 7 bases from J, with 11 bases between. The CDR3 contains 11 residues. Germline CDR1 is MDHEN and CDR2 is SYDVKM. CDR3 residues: CASCIDLEAFF. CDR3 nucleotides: TGTGCCAGCTGCATAGATCTTGAAGCTTTCTTT. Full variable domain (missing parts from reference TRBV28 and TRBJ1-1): DVKVTQSSRYLVKRTGEKVFLECVQDMDHENMFWYRQDPGLGLRLIYFSYDVKMKEKGDIPEGYSVSREKKERFSLILESASTNQTSMYLCASCIDLEAFFGQGTRLTVV.

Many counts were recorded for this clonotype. CDR3 in DNA: TGCGCCAGCAGCCAAGCCAGCAGTTCAATCACTGAAGCTTTCTTT. Residues: CASSQASSSITEAFF. V is TRBV4-1 and J is TRBJ1-1; D not resolved. The CDR3 is 15 residues long. Trimming pared 1 base from V and 4 bases from J, leaving 13 bases between. Germline V gives CDR1 MGHRA, CDR2 YSYEKL.

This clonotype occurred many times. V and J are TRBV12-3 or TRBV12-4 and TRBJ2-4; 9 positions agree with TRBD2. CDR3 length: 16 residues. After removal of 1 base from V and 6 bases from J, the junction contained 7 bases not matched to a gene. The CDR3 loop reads CASSLDPTSGLNIQYF. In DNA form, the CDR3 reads TGTGCCAGCAGTTTAGACCCGACTAGCGGTTTAAACATTCAGTACTTC.

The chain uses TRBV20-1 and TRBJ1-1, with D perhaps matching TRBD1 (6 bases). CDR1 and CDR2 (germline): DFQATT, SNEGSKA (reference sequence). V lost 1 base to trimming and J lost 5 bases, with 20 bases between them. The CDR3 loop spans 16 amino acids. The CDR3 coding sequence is TGCAGTGCTAGAGCCGGGACAAGGTCGGTCGGGACTGAAGCTTTCTTT. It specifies CSARAGTRSVGTEAFF.

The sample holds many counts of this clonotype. The CDR3 reads CASSLGDRSYEQYF. The CDR3 DNA is TGTGCCAGCAGCTTGGGGGACCGCTCCTACGAGCAGTACTTC. This chain connects TRBV11-2 to TRBJ2-7; D is possibly TRBD1 or TRBD2 (5 bases each). The CDR3 has 14 residues. Trimming shortened V by 3 bases and J by 0 bases, and 9 bases separated the two germline ends. Germline CDR1 and CDR2: SGHAT and FQNNGV.

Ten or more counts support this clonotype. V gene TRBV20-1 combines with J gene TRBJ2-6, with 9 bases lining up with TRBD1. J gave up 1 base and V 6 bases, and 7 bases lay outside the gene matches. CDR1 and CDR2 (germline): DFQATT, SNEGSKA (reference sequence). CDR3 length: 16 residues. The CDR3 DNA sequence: TGCAGTGCATCCGACAGGGGGACTTCTGGGGCCAACGTCCTGACTTTC. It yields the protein CSASDRGTSGANVLTF.

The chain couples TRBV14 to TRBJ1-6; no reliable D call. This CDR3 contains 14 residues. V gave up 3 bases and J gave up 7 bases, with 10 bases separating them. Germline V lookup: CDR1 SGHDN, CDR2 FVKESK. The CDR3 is CASSQHLQNSPLHF. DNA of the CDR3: TGTGCCAGCAGCCAGCATCTACAGAATTCACCCCTCCACTTT.

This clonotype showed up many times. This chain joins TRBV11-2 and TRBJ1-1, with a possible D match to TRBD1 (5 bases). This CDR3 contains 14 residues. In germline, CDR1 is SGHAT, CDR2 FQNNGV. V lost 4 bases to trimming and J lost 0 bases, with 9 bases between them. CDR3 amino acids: CASSSGLVNTEAFF. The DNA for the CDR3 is TGTGCCAGCAGCTCGGGACTCGTGAACACTGAAGCTTTCTTT.

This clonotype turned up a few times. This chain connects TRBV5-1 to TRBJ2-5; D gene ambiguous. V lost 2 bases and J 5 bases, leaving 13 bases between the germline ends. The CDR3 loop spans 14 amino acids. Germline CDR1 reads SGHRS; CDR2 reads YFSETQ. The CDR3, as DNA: TGCGCCAGCAGCTTCAGTTTAGGTTCCGAGACCCAGTACTTC. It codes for CASSFSLGSETQYF.

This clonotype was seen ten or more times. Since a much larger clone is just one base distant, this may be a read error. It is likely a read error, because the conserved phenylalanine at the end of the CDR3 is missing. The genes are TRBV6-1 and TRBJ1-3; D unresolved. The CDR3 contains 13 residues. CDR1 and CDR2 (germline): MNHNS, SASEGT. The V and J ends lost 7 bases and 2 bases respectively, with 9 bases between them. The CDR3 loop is CASTPPAGNTIYL. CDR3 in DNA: TGTGCCAGCACCCCGCCGGCTGGAAACACCATATATCTT.

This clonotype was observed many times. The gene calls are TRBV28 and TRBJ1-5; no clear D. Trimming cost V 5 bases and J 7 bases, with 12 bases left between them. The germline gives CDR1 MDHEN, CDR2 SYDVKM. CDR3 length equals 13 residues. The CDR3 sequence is CASSNGPSQPQHF. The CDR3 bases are TGTGCCAGCAGTAACGGGCCGTCCCAGCCCCAGCATTTT. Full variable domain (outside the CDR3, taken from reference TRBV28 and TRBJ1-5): DVKVTQSSRYLVKRTGEKVFLECVQDMDHENMFWYRQDPGLGLRLIYFSYDVKMKEKGDIPEGYSVSREKKERFSLILESASTNQTSMYLCASSNGPSQPQHFGDGTRLSIL.

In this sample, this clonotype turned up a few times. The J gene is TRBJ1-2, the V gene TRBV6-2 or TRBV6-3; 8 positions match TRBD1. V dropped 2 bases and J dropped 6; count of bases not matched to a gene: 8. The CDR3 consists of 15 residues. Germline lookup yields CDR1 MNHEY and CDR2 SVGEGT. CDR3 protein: CASSYPGQAFDGYTF. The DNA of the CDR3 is TGTGCCAGCAGTTACCCGGGACAGGCGTTCGATGGCTACACCTTC.

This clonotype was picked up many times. Here the CDR3 reads CATSRPHGPQHF. The CDR3 nucleotides read TGTGCCACCAGCAGGCCACATGGGCCCCAGCATTTT. V and J are TRBV15 and TRBJ1-5; D ambiguous. Looked up from germline, CDR1 is LNHNV and CDR2 is YYDKDF (reference sequence). Between the trimmed V and J ends, which lost 3 bases and 9 bases, there was a span of 9 bases. The CDR3 length is 12 residues.

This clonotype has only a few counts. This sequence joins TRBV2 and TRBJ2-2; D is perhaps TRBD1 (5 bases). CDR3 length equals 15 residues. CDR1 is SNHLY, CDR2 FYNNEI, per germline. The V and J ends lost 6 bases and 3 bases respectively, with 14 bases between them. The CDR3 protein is CASRLDSTYTGELFF. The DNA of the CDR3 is TGTGCCAGCAGGCTAGACAGCACCTACACCGGGGAGCTGTTTTTT.

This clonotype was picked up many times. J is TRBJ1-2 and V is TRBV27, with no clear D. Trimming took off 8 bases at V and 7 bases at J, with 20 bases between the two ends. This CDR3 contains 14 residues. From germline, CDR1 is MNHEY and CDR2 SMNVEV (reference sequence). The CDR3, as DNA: TGTGCCAGCCTTTGGAAGGCGGGCGCGCGTGGCTACACCTTC. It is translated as CASLWKAGARGYTF.

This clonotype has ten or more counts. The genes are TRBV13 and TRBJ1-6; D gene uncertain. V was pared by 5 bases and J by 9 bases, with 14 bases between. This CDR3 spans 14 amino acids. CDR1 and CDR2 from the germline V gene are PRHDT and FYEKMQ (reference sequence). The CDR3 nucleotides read TGTGCCAGCAGCGCCGGGTCCGCTTTTTCACCCCTCCACTTT. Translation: CASSAGSAFSPLHF.

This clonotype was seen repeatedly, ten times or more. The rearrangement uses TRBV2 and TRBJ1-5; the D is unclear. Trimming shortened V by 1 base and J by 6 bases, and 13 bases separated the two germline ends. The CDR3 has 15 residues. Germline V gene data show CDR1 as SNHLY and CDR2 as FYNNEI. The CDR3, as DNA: TGTGCCAGCAGTGAAGGGGTCCAGAAATTTCAGCCCCAGCATTTT. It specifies CASSEGVQKFQPQHF.